One TCR beta chain is described in this entry. Its specific antigen is unknown. Within one base of it there is no much larger clone, and no base qualities were kept. The data belong to a study of shared clonotypes between healthy human individuals (dated by TCRdb to about 2020). For the wider study: A couple of women and a few men aged 18 to 49 years were included in the cohort. To estimate repertoire size and how much clonotype sharing occurs between individuals, the study deeply sequenced the blood TCR repertoires of 5 or 6 healthy adults. To increase sequencing depth and limit assay-specific biases, TCR repertoire library preparation and sequencing were carried out by different laboratories using diverse techniques. Each donor's leukapheresis produced roughly between about 0.8 and 8.9 billion PBMCs. For each donor, CD4 naive and CD4 memory were each run on three plates, CD8 naive on two plates, and CD8 memory on one plate.

TCR CDR3 regions were amplified from genomic DNA by multiplex PCR using the deep immunoSEQ assay. Extracted genomic DNA from each cell subset was spread evenly across all wells of several immunoSEQ 96-well plates, with each plate serving as a replicate. For sorted subsets, approximately 200 ng of genomic DNA, equivalent to around 31,000 T cell genomes, went into each replicate PCR. Purified libraries were quantified with a Qubit 3.0 fluorometer, sized on a Bioanalyzer 2100, and re-quantified with the KAPA Library Quantification kit. Every immunoSEQ 96-well plate was sequenced on a dedicated single-read 150-cycle Illumina NextSeq 550 flow cell. In the original analysis: Because the immunoSEQ output included only junctional sequences and no quality scores, the filtering could not be the same as the filtering used for full-length reads. Sequences were annotated with PyIR, a Python wrapper for IgBLAST v1.9, and V/J genes and CDR3 were assigned using IMGT germline references. Reads with weak V/J assignments (E-value above 1e-6), missing CDR3, stop codons, out-of-frame junctions, or ambiguous translated residues were removed. V3J clonotypes were defined as sequences sharing the same inferred V gene, J gene, and CDR3 amino acid sequence. Percentage overlap between repertoires was computed as shared unique clonotypes divided by the size of the smaller repertoire. Three approaches were used to assess repertoire richness: RTK rarefaction, the Chao1 estimator, and Recon v2.1 estimates of unobserved clonotypes. For all TCRbeta clonotypes obtained by the gDNA method from four donors, generation probabilities were computed with OLGA. In its TCRdb copy, this immuneACCESS table keeps in-frame sequences only and misses some clones. Where compared with another copy, unresolved V genes explain less than half of these, and the others have no known cause. V, J and clone size were drawn from that table, and D and trimming were deduced from the DNA. Present in this sample are some 1,900,000 clones, approximately 95% of which were seen just once. The ten largest clones take up 0.95% to 1.5% of the sample.

CD8 naive samples consisted of CD45RO-negative cells that were positively selected for CCR7, yielding a CD45RA+CCR7+ population without TemRA cells. The donors were healthy, HIV-negative adults with no recently reported acute infections or vaccinations. Every donor was a Caucasian adult residing in Nashville, Tennessee, USA. Blood was obtained by leukapheresis, after which PBMCs were separated by Ficoll-Histopaque density gradient centrifugation and cryopreserved in liquid nitrogen vapor phase. Analytical flow cytometry was used to check the purity and quantity of every magnetically sorted T cell population. Genomic DNA was isolated from each sorted fraction and quantified by UV absorbance on a Nanodrop 2000c. Overall results and qualifications from the work: Sampling was limited to blood, and TCR repertoires in tissue likely differ from TCR repertoires in blood. Based on pairwise subsampling, the degree of clonotype sharing among donors was expected to be affected by sequencing depth. When several donors were compared, the shared fraction of clonotypes was around 4.6% for naive CD4, about 4% for naive CD8, roughly 2.3% for memory CD4, and 0.3% to 0.5% for memory CD8. Because the study included only a small number of donors, the genetic and exposure-history diversity represented was limited. Naive subsets generally had larger estimated clonotype richness than memory subsets. Compared with non-shared clonotypes, clonotypes shared by all four sorted-subset donors had higher generation probabilities. Incomplete sequencing was indicated by rarefaction of sorted-subset datasets, despite the large sequencing depth.

The V and J ends are trimmed by 5 bases and 6 bases, leaving 25 bases between them. The CDR3, cysteine through phenylalanine, is 17 amino acids long. CDR3 DNA only is kept here, 51 bases in frame from base 1. The CDR1 and CDR2 encoded by the germline V gene are LGHNA and YSLEER. The sequenced sample was naive CD8+ T cells sorted from blood. This sample's cell subset or site label indicates: CD45RA+CCR7+. This receptor was identified in a man aged 18 to 30 in good health. The chain is made from TRBV4-3 and TRBJ1-2; matching of 5 bases hints at TRBD1 as the D gene. The encoded CDR3 is CASSEGRDSYTSHGYTF. The DNA is TGCGCCAGCAGCGAGGGGCGGGATAGTTACACCTCCCATGGCTACACCTTC.